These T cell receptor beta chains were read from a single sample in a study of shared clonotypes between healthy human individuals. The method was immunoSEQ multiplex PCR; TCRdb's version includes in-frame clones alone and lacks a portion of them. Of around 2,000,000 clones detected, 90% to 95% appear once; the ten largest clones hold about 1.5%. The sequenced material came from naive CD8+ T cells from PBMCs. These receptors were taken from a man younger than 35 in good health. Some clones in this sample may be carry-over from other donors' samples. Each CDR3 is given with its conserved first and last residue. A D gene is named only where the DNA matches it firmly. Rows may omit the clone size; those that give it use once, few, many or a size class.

TGTGCCAGCAGCGATATCGACAGGGGAACCTCCTACAATGAGCAGTTCTTC,CASSDIDRGTSYNEQFF,.,TRBD1,TRBJ2-1,TRBV5-6
TGTGCCAGCAGCTTAGTGCTCTCCTACGAGCAGTACTTC,CASSLVLSYEQYF,.,.,TRBJ2-7,TRBV7-8
TGTGCCAGCAGGAGGGACGGCTCCTACGAGCAGTACTTC,CASRRDGSYEQYF,few,.,TRBJ2-7,TRBV6-1
TGTGCCAGCAGCCAAAAAATGTCCGCCGGGGCAGCGACAGATACGCAGTATTTT,CASSQKMSAGAATDTQYF,.,.,TRBJ2-3,TRBV14
TGTGCCAGCAGTTACTCTGGCAGCTCTGGGGCCAACGTCCTGACTTTC,CASSYSGSSGANVLTF,.,.,TRBJ2-6,TRBV6-6
TGTGCCAGCAGCCGGACGGACAACACTGAAGCTTTCTTT,CASSRTDNTEAFF,.,.,TRBJ1-1,TRBV6-5
TGCGCCAGCAGCTTAGGTCGGGTACCGCTTATGAACACTGAAGCTTTCTTT,CASSLGRVPLMNTEAFF,.,.,TRBJ1-1,TRBV5-1
TGTGCCAGCAGCGGGGGGGTCAGGGTACAGAATGAGCAGTTCTTC,CASSGGVRVQNEQFF,.,TRBD2,TRBJ2-1,TRBV2
TGTGCCACCAGCAGAGATCTCACAGAAACTAACTATGGCTACACCTTC,CATSRDLTETNYGYTF,.,.,TRBJ1-2,TRBV15
TGTGCCAGCAGTTTATCAAATCGGGGTGAGCAGTTCTTC,CASSLSNRGEQFF,.,.,TRBJ2-1,TRBV27
TGCGCCAGCAGCTTGGCCATCGCAGGGTTCGACGAGCAGTACTTC,CASSLAIAGFDEQYF,.,.,TRBJ2-7,TRBV5-1
TGTGCCAGCAGCTTCCGGGACAGGGGAATAGATGAGCAGTTCTTC,CASSFRDRGIDEQFF,.,TRBD1,TRBJ2-1,TRBV7-9
TGTGCCAGCGGCGGGGCTACGAACACCGGGGAGCTGTTTTTT,CASGGATNTGELFF,.,.,TRBJ2-2,TRBV6-1
TGCGCCAGCAGCCAACGTGACGGATTCAATCAGCCCCAGCATTTT,CASSQRDGFNQPQHF,.,.,TRBJ1-5,TRBV4-1
TGTGCCAGCAGCCCCGGCGGTGAGCAGTTCTTC,CASSPGGEQFF,.,.,TRBJ2-1,TRBV6-6
TGTGCCAGCAGCCCGGTTGTAAGGGGGGGAGAGACCCAGTACTTC,CASSPVVRGGETQYF,.,.,TRBJ2-5,TRBV11-2
TGCAGCGTCCCAACGTACAATGAGCAGTTCTTC,CSVPTYNEQFF,.,.,TRBJ2-1,TRBV29-1
TGTGCCAGCAGCGTAGGGGGGGATACTAATGAAAAACTGTTTTTT,CASSVGGDTNEKLFF,.,.,TRBJ1-4,TRBV9
TGCAGCGTTGAAGATCTAAGGGACAGGGGCCTGGGGGCCCAGTACTTC,CSVEDLRDRGLGAQYF,.,TRBD1,TRBJ2-5,TRBV29-1
TGTGCCAGCAGCTTGCGGGGTGAAACCGGGGAGCTGTTTTTT,CASSLRGETGELFF,.,.,TRBJ2-2,TRBV5-4
TGTGCCAGCGGAGGGGACAGAACTAACTATGGCTACACCTTC,CASGGDRTNYGYTF,.,TRBD1,TRBJ1-2,TRBV25-1
TGCGCCAGCAGTAGAACCGGGACAGGGTTCCGCGAGCAGTACTTC,CASSRTGTGFREQYF,.,TRBD1,TRBJ2-7,TRBV5-1
TGTGCCAGCAGCCCGAGGGAGGGGGCGCATACCGGGGAGCTGTTTTTT,CASSPREGAHTGELFF,.,.,TRBJ2-2,TRBV7-9
TGTGCCACCAGCAGCCGCAGAGACAATCAGCCCCAGCATTTT,CATSSRRDNQPQHF,.,.,TRBJ1-5,TRBV15
TGTGCCAGCAGCTTGGTTGGAGCGGGAGATACGCAGTATTTT,CASSLVGAGDTQYF,.,.,TRBJ2-3,TRBV11-2
TGTGCCTGGAGTCTGGCAGCGACCCATGGCTACACCTTC,CAWSLAATHGYTF,.,.,TRBJ1-2,TRBV30
TGTGCCAGCAGTCTAGCGGGACATGAGCAGTTCTTC,CASSLAGHEQFF,.,TRBD2,TRBJ2-1,TRBV7-9
TGTGCCAGCAGCTCGTCGCGGGGGTCCTACGAGCAGTACTTC,CASSSSRGSYEQYF,.,TRBD2,TRBJ2-7,TRBV11-2
TGTGCCAGCAGCCAGGGTGCCCAGGGAAAAAACACCGGGGAGCTGTTTTTT,CASSQGAQGKNTGELFF,.,.,TRBJ2-2,TRBV14
TGTGCCAGCAGCCCTGAGGTAGACGAGCAGTACTTC,CASSPEVDEQYF,.,.,TRBJ2-7,TRBV6-6
TGTGCCAGCAGTGGGGGACAGGGGATCTCCTACGAGCAGTACTTC,CASSGGQGISYEQYF,.,TRBD1,TRBJ2-7,TRBV9
TGTGCCAGCAGCTTTCTGGGAGGGTCTGGAAACACCATATATTTT,CASSFLGGSGNTIYF,.,.,TRBJ1-3,TRBV11-2
TGTGCCAGCCGGACGACAGTTGCGAACACTGAAGCTTTCTTT,CASRTTVANTEAFF,.,.,TRBJ1-1,TRBV6-4
TGCGCCAGCAGTGACCCCAGGGGGCGCATTGAGGATTCACCCCTCCACTTT,CASSDPRGRIEDSPLHF,.,TRBD1,TRBJ1-6,TRBV10-2
TGTGCCAGCAGTGAGGGGTGGCGGACCGCCCCCACAGATACGCAGTATTTT,CASSEGWRTAPTDTQYF,.,.,TRBJ2-3,TRBV2
TGTGCCAGCAGCTTAGGGGGCAACACTAACTATGGCTACACCTTC,CASSLGGNTNYGYTF,.,.,TRBJ1-2,TRBV7-2
TGCGCCAGCAGCTTGGAGCGGACAGGGGAGACCCATGGCTACACCTTC,CASSLERTGETHGYTF,.,TRBD1,TRBJ1-2,TRBV5-1
TGTGCCAGCAGCCTACCAGACTGGACAACGTACAATGAGCAGTTCTTC,CASSLPDWTTYNEQFF,.,.,TRBJ2-1,TRBV5-8
TGTGCCAGCAGGGGGAGTGAGACCCAGTACTTC,CASRGSETQYF,.,.,TRBJ2-5,TRBV6-6
TGTGCCACCAGCAGAGAACCACAGGACGAGGCTTTCTTT,CATSREPQDEAFF,.,.,TRBJ1-1,TRBV15
TGCAGCGTTGTTAGGTTGTTGGACTATGGCTACACCTTC,CSVVRLLDYGYTF,.,.,TRBJ1-2,TRBV29-1
TGTGCCAGCAGCGTTGGGCGGAACAATCAGCCCCAGCATTTT,CASSVGRNNQPQHF,few,.,TRBJ1-5,TRBV9
TGTGCCAGCAGAACAGGGAACACCGGGGAGCTGTTTTTT,CASRTGNTGELFF,.,.,TRBJ2-2,TRBV6-1
TGTGCCAGCAGCCAAGATTTAAGGGGACAGGGATATGGCTACACCTTC,CASSQDLRGQGYGYTF,.,TRBD1,TRBJ1-2,TRBV14
TGTGCCAGCAGCTTCCCTAGCGGGAGTGAGCAGTTCTTC,CASSFPSGSEQFF,.,TRBD2,TRBJ2-1,TRBV7-9
TGTGCCAGTAACAGGGTGGTGGATACGCAGTATTTT,CASNRVVDTQYF,.,.,TRBJ2-3,TRBV19
TGTGCCAGCAGTTACTCCGCGGTAGCGGGAGTCAAGTTCTTC,CASSYSAVAGVKFF,.,TRBD2,TRBJ2-1,TRBV6-5
TGTGCCAGCCTCCTTGTCGGGAGGGGTAATGAGCAGTTCTTC,CASLLVGRGNEQFF,.,TRBD2,TRBJ2-1,TRBV6-5
TGTGCCAGCAGCTTGGCTCTGGCGGGAGGGACCGATGAGCAGTTCTTC,CASSLALAGGTDEQFF,once,TRBD2,TRBJ2-1,TRBV5-4
TGTGCCAGTAGGAAAGAGTCTACCTACGAGCAGTACTTC,CASRKESTYEQYF,.,.,TRBJ2-7,TRBV19